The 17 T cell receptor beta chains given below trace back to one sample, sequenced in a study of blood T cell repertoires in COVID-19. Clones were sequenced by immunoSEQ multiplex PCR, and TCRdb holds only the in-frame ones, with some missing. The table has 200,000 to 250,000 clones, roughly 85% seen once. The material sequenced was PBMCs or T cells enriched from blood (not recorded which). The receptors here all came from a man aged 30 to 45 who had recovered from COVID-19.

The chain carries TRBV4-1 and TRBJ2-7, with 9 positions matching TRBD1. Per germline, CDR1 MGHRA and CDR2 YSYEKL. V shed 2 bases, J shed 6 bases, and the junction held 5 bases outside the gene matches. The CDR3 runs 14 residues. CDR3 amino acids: CASSQPGTGPEQYF. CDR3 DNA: TGCGCCAGCAGCCAACCCGGGACAGGGCCCGAGCAGTACTTC.

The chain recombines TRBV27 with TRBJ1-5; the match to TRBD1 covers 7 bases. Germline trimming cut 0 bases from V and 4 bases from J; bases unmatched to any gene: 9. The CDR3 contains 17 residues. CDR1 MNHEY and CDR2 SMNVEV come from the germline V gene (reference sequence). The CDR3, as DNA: TGTGCCAGCAGTTTATCGATAAGGGGGCCAGCAAATCAGCCCCAGCATTTT. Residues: CASSLSIRGPANQPQHF.

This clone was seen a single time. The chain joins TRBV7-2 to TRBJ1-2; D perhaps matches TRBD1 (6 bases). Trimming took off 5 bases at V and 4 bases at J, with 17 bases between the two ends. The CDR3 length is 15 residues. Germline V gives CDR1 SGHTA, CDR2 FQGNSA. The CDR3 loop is CASSLRQVGAYGYTF. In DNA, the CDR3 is TGTGCCAGCAGCCTACGACAGGTTGGGGCCTATGGCTACACCTTC.

Here the CDR3 DNA reads TGTGCCAGCAGCTTAGGCGGGGGGTACTCCTACAATGAGCAGTTCTTC. Its protein is CASSLGGGYSYNEQFF. The rearrangement joins TRBV7-6 to TRBJ2-1; 8 nucleotides match TRBD2. V shed 1 base and J 0 bases; nucleotides not matched to a gene: 2. There are 16 residues in the CDR3. From germline, CDR1 is SGHVS and CDR2 FNYEAQ.

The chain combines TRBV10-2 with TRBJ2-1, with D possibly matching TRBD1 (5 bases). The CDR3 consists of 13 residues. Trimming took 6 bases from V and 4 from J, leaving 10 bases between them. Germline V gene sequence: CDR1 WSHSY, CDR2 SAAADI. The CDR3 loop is CASSPDRYNEQFF. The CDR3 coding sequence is TGCGCCAGCAGCCCAGACAGATACAATGAGCAGTTCTTC.

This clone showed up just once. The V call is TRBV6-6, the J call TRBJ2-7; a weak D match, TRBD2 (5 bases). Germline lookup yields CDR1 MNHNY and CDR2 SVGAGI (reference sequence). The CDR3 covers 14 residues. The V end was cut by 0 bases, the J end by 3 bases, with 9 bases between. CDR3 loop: CASSYSTGLYEQYF. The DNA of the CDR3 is TGTGCCAGCAGTTACTCGACCGGACTCTACGAGCAGTACTTC.

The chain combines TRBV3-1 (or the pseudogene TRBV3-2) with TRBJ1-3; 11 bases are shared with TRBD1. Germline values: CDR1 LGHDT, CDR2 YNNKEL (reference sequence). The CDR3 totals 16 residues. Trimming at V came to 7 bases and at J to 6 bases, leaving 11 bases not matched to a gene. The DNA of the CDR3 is TGTGCCAGCACCCTCCGCCGGGACAGGGGGATAAACACCATATATTTT. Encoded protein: CASTLRRDRGINTIYF.

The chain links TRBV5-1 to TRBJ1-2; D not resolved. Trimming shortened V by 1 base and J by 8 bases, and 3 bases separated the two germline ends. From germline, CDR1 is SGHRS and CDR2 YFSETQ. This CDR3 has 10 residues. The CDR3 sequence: CASSLSGYTF. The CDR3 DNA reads TGCGCCAGCAGCTTGTCAGGCTACACCTTC.

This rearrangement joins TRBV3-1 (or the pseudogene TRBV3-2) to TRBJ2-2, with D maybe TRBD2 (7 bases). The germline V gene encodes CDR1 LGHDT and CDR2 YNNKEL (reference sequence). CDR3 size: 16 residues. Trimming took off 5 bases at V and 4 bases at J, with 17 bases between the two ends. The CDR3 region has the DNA TGTGCCAGCAGCGCCGGGGTGCGGGGGCGCACCGGGGAGCTGTTTTTT. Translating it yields CASSAGVRGRTGELFF.

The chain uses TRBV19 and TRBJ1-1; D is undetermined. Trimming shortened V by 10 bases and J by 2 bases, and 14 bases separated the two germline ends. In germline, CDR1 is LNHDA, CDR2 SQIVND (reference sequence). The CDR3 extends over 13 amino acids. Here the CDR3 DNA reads TGTGCCACCGGGATTGGAGCCAACACTGAAGCTTTCTTT. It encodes CATGIGANTEAFF.

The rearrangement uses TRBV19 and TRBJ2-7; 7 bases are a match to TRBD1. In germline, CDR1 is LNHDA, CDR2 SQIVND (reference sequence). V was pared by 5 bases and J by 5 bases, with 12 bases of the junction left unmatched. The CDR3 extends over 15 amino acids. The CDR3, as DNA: TGTGCCAGTAGTCTCAGGGGGTCGCACGACCACGAGCAGTACTTC. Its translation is CASSLRGSHDHEQYF. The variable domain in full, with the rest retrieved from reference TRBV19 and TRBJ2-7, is DGGITQSPKYLFRKEGQNVTLSCEQNLNHDAMYWYRQDPGQGLRLIYYSQIVNDFQKGDIAEGYSVSREKKESFPLTVTSAQKNPTAFYLCASSLRGSHDHEQYFGPGTRLTVT.

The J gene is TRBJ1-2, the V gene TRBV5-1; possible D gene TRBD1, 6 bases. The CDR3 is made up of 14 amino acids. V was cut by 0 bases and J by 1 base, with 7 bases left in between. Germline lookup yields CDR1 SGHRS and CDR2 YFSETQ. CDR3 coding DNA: TGCGCCAGCAGCTTGGACAGGGTTAACTATGGCTACACCTTC. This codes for CASSLDRVNYGYTF.

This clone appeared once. CDR3 sequence: CASSPINEQFF. In DNA form, the CDR3 reads TGTGCCAGCAGCCCCATCAATGAGCAGTTCTTC. This sequence joins TRBV7-9 and TRBJ2-1; D uncertain. CDR3 size: 11 residues. Germline loops: CDR1 SEHNR, CDR2 FQNEAQ (reference sequence). Trimming pared 5 bases from V and 6 bases from J, leaving 5 bases between.

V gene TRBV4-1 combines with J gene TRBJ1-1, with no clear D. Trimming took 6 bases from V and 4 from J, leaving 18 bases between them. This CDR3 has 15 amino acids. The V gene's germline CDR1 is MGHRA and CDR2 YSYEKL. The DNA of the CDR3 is TGCGCCAGCAGTCCCAAACAAGTTGGGAGCACTGAAGCTTTCTTT. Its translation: CASSPKQVGSTEAFF.

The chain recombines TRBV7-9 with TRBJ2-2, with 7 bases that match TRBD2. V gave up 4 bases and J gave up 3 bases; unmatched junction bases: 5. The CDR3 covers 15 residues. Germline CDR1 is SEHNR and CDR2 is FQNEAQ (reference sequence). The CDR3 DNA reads TGTGCCAGCAGCTCTCGGGGGGTTTACACCGGGGAGCTGTTTTTT. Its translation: CASSSRGVYTGELFF.

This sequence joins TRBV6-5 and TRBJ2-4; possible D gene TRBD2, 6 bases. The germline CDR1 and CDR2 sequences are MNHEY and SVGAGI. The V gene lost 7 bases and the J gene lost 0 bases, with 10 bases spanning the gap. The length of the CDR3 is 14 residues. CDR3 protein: CASTGVEAKNIQYF. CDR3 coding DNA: TGTGCCAGCACGGGGGTGGAAGCCAAAAACATTCAGTACTTC.

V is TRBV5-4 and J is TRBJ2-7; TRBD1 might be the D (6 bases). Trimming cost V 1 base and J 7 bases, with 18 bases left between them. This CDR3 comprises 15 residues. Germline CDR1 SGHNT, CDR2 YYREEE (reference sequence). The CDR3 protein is CASSLKGQGLEEQYF. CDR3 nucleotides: TGTGCCAGCAGCTTGAAGGGTCAGGGGTTAGAAGAGCAGTACTTC.